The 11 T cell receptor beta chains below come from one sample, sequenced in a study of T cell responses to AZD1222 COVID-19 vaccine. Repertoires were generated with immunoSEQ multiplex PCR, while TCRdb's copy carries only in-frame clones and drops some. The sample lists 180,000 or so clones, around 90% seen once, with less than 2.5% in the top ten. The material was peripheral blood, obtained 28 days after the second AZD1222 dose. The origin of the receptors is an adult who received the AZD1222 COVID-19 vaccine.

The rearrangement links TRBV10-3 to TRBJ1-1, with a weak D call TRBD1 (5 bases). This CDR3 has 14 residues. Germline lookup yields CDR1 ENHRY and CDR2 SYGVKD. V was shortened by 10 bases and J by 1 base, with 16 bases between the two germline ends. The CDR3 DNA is TGTGCCACCCTGGACGGCGGGGGGAACACTGAAGCTTTCTTT. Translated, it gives CATLDGGGNTEAFF.

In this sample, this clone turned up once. CDR3 sequence: CASSPQSGTGEGDTEAFF. As DNA, the CDR3 is TGTGCCAGCAGTCCCCAATCCGGGACAGGGGAGGGAGACACTGAAGCTTTCTTT. The chain recombines TRBV28 with TRBJ1-1; 10 positions match TRBD1. Germline CDR1 and CDR2: MDHEN and SYDVKM. CDR3 length equals 18 residues. J was trimmed by 3 bases and V by 5 bases; bases with no gene match: 15.

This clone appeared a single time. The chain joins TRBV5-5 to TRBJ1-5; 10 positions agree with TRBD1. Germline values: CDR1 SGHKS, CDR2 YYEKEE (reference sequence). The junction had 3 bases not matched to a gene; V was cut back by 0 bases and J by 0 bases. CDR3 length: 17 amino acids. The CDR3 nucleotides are TGTGCCAGCAGCTTGGGACAGGGGGCGATTAGCAATCAGCCCCAGCATTTT. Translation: CASSLGQGAISNQPQHF.

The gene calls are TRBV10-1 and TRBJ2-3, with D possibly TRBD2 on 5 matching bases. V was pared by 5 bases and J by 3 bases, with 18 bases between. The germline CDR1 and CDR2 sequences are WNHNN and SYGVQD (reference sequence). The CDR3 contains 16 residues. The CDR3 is CASSPEGASITDTQYF. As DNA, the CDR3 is TGCGCCAGCAGTCCTGAGGGAGCGAGTATAACAGATACGCAGTATTTT.

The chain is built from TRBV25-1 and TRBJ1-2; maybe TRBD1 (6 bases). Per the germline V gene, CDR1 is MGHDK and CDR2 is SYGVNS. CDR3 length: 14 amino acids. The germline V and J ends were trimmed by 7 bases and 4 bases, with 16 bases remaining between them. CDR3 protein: CASNTGSQTYGYTF. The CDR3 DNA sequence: TGTGCCAGCAATACAGGGTCCCAGACCTATGGCTACACCTTC.

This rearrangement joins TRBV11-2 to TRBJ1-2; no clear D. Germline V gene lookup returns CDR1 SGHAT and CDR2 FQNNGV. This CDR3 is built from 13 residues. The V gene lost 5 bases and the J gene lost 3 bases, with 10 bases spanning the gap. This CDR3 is CASSQSGDYGYTF. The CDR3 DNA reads TGTGCCAGCAGCCAATCCGGGGACTATGGCTACACCTTC. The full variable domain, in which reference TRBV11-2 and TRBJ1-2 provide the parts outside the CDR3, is EAGVAQSPRYKIIEKRQSVAFWCNPISGHATLYWYQQILGQGPKLLIQFQNNGVVDDSQLPKDRFSAERLKGVDSTLKIQPAKLEDSAVYLCASSQSGDYGYTFGSGTRLTVV.

CDR3 bases: TGCGCCAGCAGCTTGGGGGACAGTTTTCAGCCCCAGCATTTT. It encodes CASSLGDSFQPQHF. The chain recombines TRBV5-1 with TRBJ1-5; 7 bases are a match to TRBD1. V was clipped by 0 bases and J by 6 bases; unmatched bases: 3. Germline V CDR1 and CDR2: SGHRS, YFSETQ. The CDR3 has 14 amino acids. The variable domain in full, completed from reference TRBV5-1 and TRBJ1-5, reads KAGVTQTPRYLIKTRGQQVTLSCSPISGHRSVSWYQQTPGQGLQFLFEYFSETQRNKGNFPGRFSGRQFSNSRSEMNVSTLELGDSALYLCASSLGDSFQPQHFGDGTRLSIL.

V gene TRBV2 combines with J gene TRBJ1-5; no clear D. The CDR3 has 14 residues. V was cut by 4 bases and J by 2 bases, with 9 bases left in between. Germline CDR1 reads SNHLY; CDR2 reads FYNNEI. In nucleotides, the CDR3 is TGTGCCAGCAGTGGGTCCGGGGGCAATCAGCCCCAGCATTTT. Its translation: CASSGSGGNQPQHF.

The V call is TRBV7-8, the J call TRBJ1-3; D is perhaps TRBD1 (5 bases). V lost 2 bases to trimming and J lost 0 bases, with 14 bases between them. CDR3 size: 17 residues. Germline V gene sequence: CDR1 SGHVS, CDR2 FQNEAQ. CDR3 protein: CASSLRGVFSSGNTIYF. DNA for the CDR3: TGTGCCAGCAGCTTAAGAGGGGTCTTCTCCTCTGGAAACACCATATATTTT. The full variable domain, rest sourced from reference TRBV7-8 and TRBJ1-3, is GAGVSQSPRYKVAKRGQDVALRCDPISGHVSLFWYQQALGQGPEFLTYFQNEAQLDKSGLPSDRFFAERPEGSVSTLKIQRTQQEDSAVYLCASSLRGVFSSGNTIYFGEGSWLTVV.

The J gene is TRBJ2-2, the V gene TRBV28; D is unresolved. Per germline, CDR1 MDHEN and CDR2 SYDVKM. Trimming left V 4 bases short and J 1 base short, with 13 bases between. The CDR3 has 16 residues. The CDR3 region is CASSSPSDGNTGELFF. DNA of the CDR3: TGTGCCAGCAGTTCACCGTCCGACGGGAACACCGGGGAGCTGTTTTTT. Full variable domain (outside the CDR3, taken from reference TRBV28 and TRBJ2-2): DVKVTQSSRYLVKRTGEKVFLECVQDMDHENMFWYRQDPGLGLRLIYFSYDVKMKEKGDIPEGYSVSREKKERFSLILESASTNQTSMYLCASSSPSDGNTGELFFGEGSRLTVL.

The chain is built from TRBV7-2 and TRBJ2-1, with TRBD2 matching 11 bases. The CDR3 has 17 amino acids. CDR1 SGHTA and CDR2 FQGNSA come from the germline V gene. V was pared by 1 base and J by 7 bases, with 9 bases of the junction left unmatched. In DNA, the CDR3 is TGTGCCAGCAGCTTAGTACCCCTACTAGCGGGGGTAAATGAGCAGTTCTTC. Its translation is CASSLVPLLAGVNEQFF.